This entry features one T cell receptor beta chain sequence. The antigen is not known. Each donor who had ophthalmopathy showed moderate-to-severe activity, a CAS of ≥3, a NOSPECS of ≥4, and a duration under 3 months. Pregnancy or lactation, uncontrolled infections and other autoimmune diseases were grounds for excluding patients. Serum thyroxine and TRAb, along with clinical symptoms, thyroid ultrasound and orbital computed tomography, were what diagnosis relied on. Researchers took RNA transcripts and amplified TCR beta CDR3 regions from them. The first round was an RT-PCR with HTBI primers, and the second round was a multiplex PCR. MiXCR, applied by TCRdb to the multiplex PCR reads, yields one record per CDR3 protein. The sample lists hundreds of thousands of distinct CDR3 sequences; under 50% were seen once. The record originates from a study of Graves' ophthalmopathy and Graves' hyperthyroidism.

Between the trimmed V and J ends, which lost 6 bases and 0 bases, there was a span of 15 bases. CDR3 length equals 15 residues. Germline CDR1 reads MNHEY; CDR2 reads SMNVEV (reference sequence). General study points: The majority of expanded thyroid clonotypes above 0.001 frequency also occurred in blood.

The rearrangement uses TRBV27 and TRBJ2-7, with TRBD1 as a possible D gene (5 bases). Sequenced input: peripheral blood. The receptor's source is an adult man with Graves' ophthalmopathy. The CDR3 protein is CASSLQATLSYEQYF. The CDR3 nucleotides are TGTGCCAGCAGCCTACAGGCCACCCTCTCCTACGAGCAGTACTTC.